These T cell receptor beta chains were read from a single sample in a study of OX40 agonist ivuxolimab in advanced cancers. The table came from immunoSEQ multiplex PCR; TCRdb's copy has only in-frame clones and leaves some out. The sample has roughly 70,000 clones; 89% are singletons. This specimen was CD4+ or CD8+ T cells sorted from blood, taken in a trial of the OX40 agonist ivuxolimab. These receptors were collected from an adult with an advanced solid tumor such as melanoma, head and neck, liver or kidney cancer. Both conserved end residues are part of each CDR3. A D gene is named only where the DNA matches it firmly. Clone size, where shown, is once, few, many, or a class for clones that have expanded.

CDR3 DNA: TGTGCCAGCAGCACTAGCGGGAATACCTACGAGCAGTACTTC
CDR3 protein: CASSTSGNTYEQYF
CDR3 length: 14
clone size: -
D gene: TRBD2
J gene: TRBJ2-7
V gene: TRBV7-2

CDR3 DNA: TGTGCCAGTAGTATACTGCCATCTAGCACAGATACGCAGTATTTT
CDR3 protein: CASSILPSSTDTQYF
CDR3 length: 15
clone size: few
D gene: -
J gene: TRBJ2-3
V gene: TRBV19

CDR3 DNA: TGCGCCAGCAGTGATAGCGGGAGCTCCTACAATGAGCAGTTCTTC
CDR3 protein: CASSDSGSSYNEQFF
CDR3 length: 15
clone size: -
D gene: TRBD2
J gene: TRBJ2-1
V gene: TRBV10-2

CDR3 DNA: TGTGCCAGCAGCTTAGATGGGGTCAAAGAGACCCAGTACTTC
CDR3 protein: CASSLDGVKETQYF
CDR3 length: 14
clone size: -
D gene: -
J gene: TRBJ2-5
V gene: TRBV11-3

CDR3 DNA: TGTGCCAGCAGCTTGAGACGAACGGGCACTGAAGCTTTCTTT
CDR3 protein: CASSLRRTGTEAFF
CDR3 length: 14
clone size: -
D gene: -
J gene: TRBJ1-1
V gene: TRBV5-4

CDR3 DNA: TGTGCCAGCTCACCAGGGACAGGGCCCTACGAGCAGTACTTC
CDR3 protein: CASSPGTGPYEQYF
CDR3 length: 14
clone size: -
D gene: TRBD1
J gene: TRBJ2-7
V gene: TRBV18

CDR3 DNA: TGTGCCAGCAGCGCTAGCGGGAACACCGGGGAGCTGTTTTTT
CDR3 protein: CASSASGNTGELFF
CDR3 length: 14
clone size: -
D gene: TRBD2
J gene: TRBJ2-2
V gene: TRBV7-9

CDR3 DNA: TGTGCTAGCAGCTCCGGGACAGGGGGCGAGGATGAGCAGTTCTTC
CDR3 protein: CASSSGTGGEDEQFF
CDR3 length: 15
clone size: -
D gene: TRBD1
J gene: TRBJ2-1
V gene: TRBV7-7

CDR3 DNA: TGCGCCAGCAGCCAAGATAGGGGGAGCTTGAGGGGCGATACGCAGTATTTT
CDR3 protein: CASSQDRGSLRGDTQYF
CDR3 length: 17
clone size: -
D gene: -
J gene: TRBJ2-3
V gene: TRBV4-1

CDR3 DNA: TGTGCCAGCAGCTTAGTGTGGGCTGCGCAAGAGACCCAGTACTTC
CDR3 protein: CASSLVWAAQETQYF
CDR3 length: 15
clone size: -
D gene: -
J gene: TRBJ2-5
V gene: TRBV11-2

CDR3 DNA: TGTGCCAGCAGCTTAGCAAGCAGGTTTTACAATGAGCAGTTCTTC
CDR3 protein: CASSLASRFYNEQFF
CDR3 length: 15
clone size: -
D gene: -
J gene: TRBJ2-1
V gene: TRBV7-9

CDR3 DNA: TGTGCCAGCAGCCCGGGGACTGGCTCCTACAATGAGCAGTTCTTC
CDR3 protein: CASSPGTGSYNEQFF
CDR3 length: 15
clone size: -
D gene: -
J gene: TRBJ2-1
V gene: TRBV9

CDR3 DNA: TGTGCCAGTACCTCGACTCGCGACTCCTACAATGAGCAGTTCTTC
CDR3 protein: CASTSTRDSYNEQFF
CDR3 length: 15
clone size: once
D gene: -
J gene: TRBJ2-1
V gene: TRBV19

CDR3 DNA: TGTGCCAGCAGTTTCTACGGGACAGGCAACTATGGCTACACCTTC
CDR3 protein: CASSFYGTGNYGYTF
CDR3 length: 15
clone size: -
D gene: TRBD1
J gene: TRBJ1-2
V gene: TRBV27

CDR3 DNA: TGTGCCAGCAGCCCGTACGAGACCGATAACTATGGCTACACCTTC
CDR3 protein: CASSPYETDNYGYTF
CDR3 length: 15
clone size: -
D gene: -
J gene: TRBJ1-2
V gene: TRBV5-5

CDR3 DNA: TGTGCCAGCAGCCGGGACACTCAAGAGACCCAGTACTTC
CDR3 protein: CASSRDTQETQYF
CDR3 length: 13
clone size: -
D gene: -
J gene: TRBJ2-5
V gene: TRBV7-6

CDR3 DNA: TGTGCCAGCAAACAATCAGCGGGAGGCAATGAGCAGTTCTTC
CDR3 protein: CASKQSAGGNEQFF
CDR3 length: 14
clone size: -
D gene: TRBD2
J gene: TRBJ2-1
V gene: TRBV2

CDR3 DNA: TGTGCCAGCAGCGCGTTAGCGGGAGGACCCGGTGAGCAGTTCTTC
CDR3 protein: CASSALAGGPGEQFF
CDR3 length: 15
clone size: -
D gene: TRBD2
J gene: TRBJ2-1
V gene: TRBV7-9

CDR3 DNA: TGCGCCAGCAGCTTGGGTATTGGATCTTTTGGTACGCAGTATTTT
CDR3 protein: CASSLGIGSFGTQYF
CDR3 length: 15
clone size: -
D gene: -
J gene: TRBJ2-3
V gene: TRBV5-1

CDR3 DNA: TGTGCCACCCAGGACAGGACGAACATGAACACTGAAGCTTTCTTT
CDR3 protein: CATQDRTNMNTEAFF
CDR3 length: 15
clone size: -
D gene: TRBD1
J gene: TRBJ1-1
V gene: TRBV6-6

CDR3 DNA: TGTGCCATCAGTGAAGGTGGGGGGGTTGGGGAGACCCAGTACTTC
CDR3 protein: CAISEGGGVGETQYF
CDR3 length: 15
clone size: -
D gene: TRBD2
J gene: TRBJ2-5
V gene: TRBV10-3

CDR3 DNA: TGTGCTAGTGGTTTGGTATATGACGTCGGGCGGGATGGCTACACCTTC
CDR3 protein: CASGLVYDVGRDGYTF
CDR3 length: 16
clone size: -
D gene: -
J gene: TRBJ1-2
V gene: TRBV12-5

CDR3 DNA: TGTGCCAGTAGTCAGGGGGCCGGGGAGACCCAGTACTTC
CDR3 protein: CASSQGAGETQYF
CDR3 length: 13
clone size: -
D gene: TRBD1
J gene: TRBJ2-5
V gene: TRBV19

CDR3 DNA: TGTGCCAGCTCACCGCGGACAGGGGGCGCGAACCACGAGCAGTACTTC
CDR3 protein: CASSPRTGGANHEQYF
CDR3 length: 16
clone size: -
D gene: TRBD1
J gene: TRBJ2-7
V gene: TRBV18

CDR3 DNA: TGTGCTAGCAGCTTAGGCGGCGGGACAGAGACCCAGTACTTC
CDR3 protein: CASSLGGGTETQYF
CDR3 length: 14
clone size: -
D gene: -
J gene: TRBJ2-5
V gene: TRBV7-7

CDR3 DNA: TGCAGCGTGGGCGATAGAAACTATGGCTACACCTTC
CDR3 protein: CSVGDRNYGYTF
CDR3 length: 12
clone size: few
D gene: -
J gene: TRBJ1-2
V gene: TRBV29-1

CDR3 DNA: TGCGCCAGCAGCTCGACTATAGCGGGAAGGGACGGGGAGCTGTTTTTT
CDR3 protein: CASSSTIAGRDGELFF
CDR3 length: 16
clone size: -
D gene: TRBD2
J gene: TRBJ2-2
V gene: TRBV5-1

CDR3 DNA: TGCGCCAGCAGCGCGGGGGGCACAGATACGCAGTATTTT
CDR3 protein: CASSAGGTDTQYF
CDR3 length: 13
clone size: once
D gene: TRBD2
J gene: TRBJ2-3
V gene: TRBV5-1

CDR3 DNA: TGTGCCAGTAGTATAGCTCTCTCTGGAAACACCATATATTTT
CDR3 protein: CASSIALSGNTIYF
CDR3 length: 14
clone size: -
D gene: -
J gene: TRBJ1-3
V gene: TRBV19

CDR3 DNA: TGTGCCAGCTCACCAAGGACTAGCGGGAGCACAGATACGCAGTATTTT
CDR3 protein: CASSPRTSGSTDTQYF
CDR3 length: 16
clone size: once
D gene: TRBD2
J gene: TRBJ2-3
V gene: TRBV18

CDR3 DNA: TGCGCCAGCAGCCAAGATGGGGCGGGAGCTCTTTTCTCTGGGGCCAACGTCCTGACTTTC
CDR3 protein: CASSQDGAGALFSGANVLTF
CDR3 length: 20
clone size: -
D gene: TRBD2
J gene: TRBJ2-6
V gene: TRBV4-1

CDR3 DNA: TGCAGCGTTGAATCTAGCGGGAGCACAGATACGCAGTATTTT
CDR3 protein: CSVESSGSTDTQYF
CDR3 length: 14
clone size: -
D gene: TRBD2
J gene: TRBJ2-3
V gene: TRBV29-1

CDR3 DNA: TGTGCCAGTAGTATCCTACTTGGGACGGGGGAAAAACTGTTTTTT
CDR3 protein: CASSILLGTGEKLFF
CDR3 length: 15
clone size: once
D gene: -
J gene: TRBJ1-4
V gene: TRBV19

CDR3 DNA: TGTGCCTGGGGAAATTTCCAAGAGACCCAGTACTTC
CDR3 protein: CAWGNFQETQYF
CDR3 length: 12
clone size: -
D gene: -
J gene: TRBJ2-5
V gene: TRBV30

CDR3 DNA: TGTGCCAGCAGCCCTAGCGGACACAATGAGCAGTTCTTC
CDR3 protein: CASSPSGHNEQFF
CDR3 length: 13
clone size: -
D gene: TRBD2
J gene: TRBJ2-1
V gene: TRBV9

CDR3 DNA: TGTGCCATCAGGGATGCGGGGTTTGACGGCAATCAGCCCCAGCATTTT
CDR3 protein: CAIRDAGFDGNQPQHF
CDR3 length: 16
clone size: -
D gene: -
J gene: TRBJ1-5
V gene: TRBV10-3

CDR3 DNA: TGTGCCACCACCCCCGGGGATAGCAAGTCCTACGAGCAGTACTTC
CDR3 protein: CATTPGDSKSYEQYF
CDR3 length: 15
clone size: -
D gene: -
J gene: TRBJ2-7
V gene: TRBV10-3